The T cell receptor beta chain under discussion was sequenced for a study of T cells after yellow fever vaccination (dated by TCRdb to about 2019). Concerning the study at large: The SMART-Seq v4 Ultra Low Input RNA kit was used to prepare libraries from fractions with low cell numbers. Bulk TCR alpha and beta repertoires were sequenced longitudinally to track T-cell clones before and after primary and booster YFV17D yellow fever vaccination. Two healthy male donors, one aged 18 to 30 and one aged 30 to 40 years, made up the cohort. Blood samples were taken at several timepoints before and after primary and secondary immunization, and bulk PBMC replicates and cell subsets were isolated.

Broader findings and caveats from the paper: FACS-sorted repertoires could contain abundant contaminating clonotypes from the bulk population, so computational filtering was required. The secondary T-cell response was weaker than the primary response but faster, peaking on day 5 instead of day 15. Most clones expanded after primary vaccination (roughly 96% of CD4 and 88% of CD8) were re-detected after the booster, suggesting that broad memory maintenance occurred. A small fraction of clonotypes showed up in both the CD4 and CD8 compartments, probably as a result of convergent recombination. Only two donors were included in the study, so the extent to which the findings can be generalized is limited.

This clonotype has ten or more counts. The antigen it recognizes is unknown. No qualities accompany the bases; no much larger clone lies one base away. V ends up 1 base short and J 3 bases short, with an unmatched junction base count of 8. The CDR3, from cysteine to phenylalanine, totals 17 residues. The only DNA kept is the CDR3, 51 bases in frame from the first base. Sequences SGHTA (CDR1) and FQGNSA (CDR2) are obtained from the germline V gene. The sample was run on an Illumina NovaSeq 6000. TCR cDNA was made using 5'RACE template switching, a step that added a universal primer site and unique molecular identifiers. Priming for cDNA synthesis came from both the TCR alpha and TCR beta constant segments. Library amplification involved two PCR steps, and the second step added sample barcodes and sequencing adapters. Sequencing of the libraries was done on either Illumina HiSeq 2500 (2x100 bp) or NovaSeq (2x150 bp). The authors processed their data as follows. MIGEC handled demultiplexing of reads and collapsing into UMI consensus sequences, while MiXCR performed V(D)J alignment. Vaccine-responding clonotypes were defined with edgeR using replicate PBMC samples, requiring FDR below 0.01 and a log2 fold change above 5 up to day 15. Bulk clonotypes were assigned CD4 or CD8 identity according to which sequenced CD4 or CD8 repertoire held them at higher abundance. TCRdb passed the public sequencing reads through fastp at Q25 and MiXCR, retaining productive beta sequences. Under each unique CDR3 protein, matching rows form one entry showing the most common genes and DNA. The V and J calls and clone size come from TCRdb's table, not from the authors' own analysis. The sample records a few hundred thousand distinct CDR3 sequences, less than 4.5% of which are singletons. Around 20% of the sample comes from the top ten.

Interpreted using the paper, the treatment or condition label stands for: live attenuated yellow fever vaccine strain. Two biological replicates of bulk PBMCs were collected at each blood-draw timepoint. PBMCs were isolated from peripheral blood using a standard Ficoll-Paque protocol. TriZol was used to extract RNA from bulk PBMCs, CD4 and CD8 fractions, and dextramer-positive and dextramer-negative fractions. This clonotype originated in a man aged 18 to 30 who received the YFV17D yellow fever vaccine. Sequencing used PBMCs, obtained on the day of the yellow fever booster vaccination. The receptor chain draws on TRBV7-2 and TRBJ2-1; TRBD2 agrees with 8 junctional bases. The CDR3 sequence is CASSLEKSGGVYNEQFF. DNA sequence: TGTGCCAGCAGCTTAGAGAAGAGCGGGGGCGTCTACAATGAGCAGTTCTTC.